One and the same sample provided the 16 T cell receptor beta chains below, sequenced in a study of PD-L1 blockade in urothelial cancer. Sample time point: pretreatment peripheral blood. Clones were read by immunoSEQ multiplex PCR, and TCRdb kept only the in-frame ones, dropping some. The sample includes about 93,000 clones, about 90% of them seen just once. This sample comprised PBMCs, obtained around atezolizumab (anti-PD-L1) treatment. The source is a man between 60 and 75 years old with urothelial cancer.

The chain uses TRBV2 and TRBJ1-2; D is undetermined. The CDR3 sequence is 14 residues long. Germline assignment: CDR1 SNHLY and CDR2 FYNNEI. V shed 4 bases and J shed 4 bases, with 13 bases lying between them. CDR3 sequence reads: CASSAAGIGYGYTF. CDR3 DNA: TGTGCCAGCAGTGCCGCAGGTATAGGCTATGGCTACACCTTC.

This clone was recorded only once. CDR3 coding DNA: TGCGCCAGCAGCCAAGAGCCTAGGGGGGGCTCTGGAAACACCATATATTTT. Translated, it gives CASSQEPRGGSGNTIYF. This chain joins TRBV4-3 and TRBJ1-3, with D possibly matching TRBD1 (6 bases). Between the trimmed V and J ends, which lost 0 bases and 0 bases, there was a span of 12 bases. Germline CDR1 LGHNA, CDR2 YSLEER. This CDR3 region has 17 residues.

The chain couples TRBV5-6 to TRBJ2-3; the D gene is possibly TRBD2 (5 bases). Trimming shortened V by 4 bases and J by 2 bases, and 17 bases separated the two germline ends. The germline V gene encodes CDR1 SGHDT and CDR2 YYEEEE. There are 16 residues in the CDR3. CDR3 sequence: CASSPGLSAYTDTQYF. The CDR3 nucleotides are TGTGCCAGCAGCCCCGGACTCAGCGCCTACACAGATACGCAGTATTTT.

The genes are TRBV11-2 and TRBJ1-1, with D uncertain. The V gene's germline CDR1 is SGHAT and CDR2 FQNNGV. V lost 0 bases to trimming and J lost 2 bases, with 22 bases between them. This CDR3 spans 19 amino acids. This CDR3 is CASSLDPAGPGTTNTEAFF. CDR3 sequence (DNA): TGTGCCAGCAGCTTAGATCCGGCCGGCCCCGGAACTACTAACACTGAAGCTTTCTTT.

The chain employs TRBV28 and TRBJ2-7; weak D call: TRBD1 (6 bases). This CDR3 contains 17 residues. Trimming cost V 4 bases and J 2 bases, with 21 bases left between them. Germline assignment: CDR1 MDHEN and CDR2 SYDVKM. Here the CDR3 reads CASSSFWTDYRAYEQYF. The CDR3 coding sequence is TGTGCCAGCAGTTCCTTCTGGACAGACTATCGGGCCTACGAGCAGTACTTC.

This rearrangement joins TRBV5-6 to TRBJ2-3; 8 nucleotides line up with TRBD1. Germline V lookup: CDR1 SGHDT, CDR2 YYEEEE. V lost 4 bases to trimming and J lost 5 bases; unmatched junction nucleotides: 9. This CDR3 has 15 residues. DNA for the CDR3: TGTGCCAGCAGCCCGGACAGGGAGTCCCAAGATACGCAGTATTTT. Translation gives CASSPDRESQDTQYF.

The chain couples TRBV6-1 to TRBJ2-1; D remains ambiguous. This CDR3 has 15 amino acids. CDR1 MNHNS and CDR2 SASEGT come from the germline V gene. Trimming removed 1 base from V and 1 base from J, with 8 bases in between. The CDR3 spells CASSEGRRSYNEQFF. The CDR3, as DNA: TGTGCCAGCAGTGAAGGGAGAAGGTCCTACAATGAGCAGTTCTTC.

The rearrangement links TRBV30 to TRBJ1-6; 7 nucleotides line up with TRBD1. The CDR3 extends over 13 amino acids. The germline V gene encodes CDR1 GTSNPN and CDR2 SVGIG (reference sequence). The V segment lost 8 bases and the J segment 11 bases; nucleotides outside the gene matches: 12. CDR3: CALNRGTEAPLHF. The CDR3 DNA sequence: TGTGCCCTGAATAGGGGGACAGAGGCACCCCTCCACTTT. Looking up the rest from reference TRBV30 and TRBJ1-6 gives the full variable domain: SQTIHQWPATLVQPVGSPLSLECTVEGTSNPNLYWYRQAAGRGLQLLFYSVGIGQISSEVPQNLSASRPQDRQFILSSKKLLLSDSGFYLCALNRGTEAPLHFGNGTRLTVT.

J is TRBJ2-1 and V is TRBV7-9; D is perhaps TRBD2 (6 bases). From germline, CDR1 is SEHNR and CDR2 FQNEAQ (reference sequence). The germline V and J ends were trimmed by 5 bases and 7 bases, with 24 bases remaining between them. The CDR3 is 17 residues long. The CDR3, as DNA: TGTGCCAGCAGCCGTGAGGGTAGTGGGGCCGGGAGAAATGAGCAGTTCTTC. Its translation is CASSREGSGAGRNEQFF.

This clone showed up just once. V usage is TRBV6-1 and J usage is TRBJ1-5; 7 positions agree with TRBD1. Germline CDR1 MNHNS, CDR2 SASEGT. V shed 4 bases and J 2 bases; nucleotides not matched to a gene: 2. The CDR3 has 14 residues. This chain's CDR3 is CASSAGTGNQPQHF. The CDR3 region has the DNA TGTGCCAGCAGTGCCGGGACAGGCAATCAGCCCCAGCATTTT.

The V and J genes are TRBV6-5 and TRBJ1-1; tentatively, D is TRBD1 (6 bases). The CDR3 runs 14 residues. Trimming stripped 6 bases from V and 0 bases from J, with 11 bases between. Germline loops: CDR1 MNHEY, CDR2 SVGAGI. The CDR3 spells CASSSGVLNTEAFF. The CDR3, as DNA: TGTGCCAGCAGCTCAGGGGTTTTGAACACTGAAGCTTTCTTT.

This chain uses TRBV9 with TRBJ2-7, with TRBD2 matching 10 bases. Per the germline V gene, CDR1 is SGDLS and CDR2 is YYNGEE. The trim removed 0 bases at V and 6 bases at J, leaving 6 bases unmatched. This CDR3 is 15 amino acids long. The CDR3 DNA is TGTGCCAGCAGCGTAGGAGCGGGGGGGCCATCCGAGCAGTACTTC. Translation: CASSVGAGGPSEQYF.

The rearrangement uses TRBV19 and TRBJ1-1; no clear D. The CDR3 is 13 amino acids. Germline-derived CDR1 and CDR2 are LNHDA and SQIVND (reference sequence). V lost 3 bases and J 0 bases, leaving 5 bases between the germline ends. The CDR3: CASSIGMNTEAFF. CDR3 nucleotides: TGTGCCAGTAGTATTGGCATGAACACTGAAGCTTTCTTT.

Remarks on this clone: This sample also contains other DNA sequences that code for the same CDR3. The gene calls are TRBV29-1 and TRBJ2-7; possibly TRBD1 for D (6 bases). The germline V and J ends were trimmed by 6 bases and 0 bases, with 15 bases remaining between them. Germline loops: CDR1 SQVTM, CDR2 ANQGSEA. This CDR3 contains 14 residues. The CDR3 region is CSVIGTGSSYEQYF. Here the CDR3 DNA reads TGCAGCGTAATTGGCACAGGGAGCTCCTACGAGCAGTACTTC.

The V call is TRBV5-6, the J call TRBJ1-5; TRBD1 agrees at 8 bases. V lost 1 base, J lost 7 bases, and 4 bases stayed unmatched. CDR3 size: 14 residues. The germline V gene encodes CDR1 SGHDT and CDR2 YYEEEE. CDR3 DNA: TGTGCCAGCAGCTTGTACAGGGGGGGGCAGCCCCAGCATTTT. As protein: CASSLYRGGQPQHF. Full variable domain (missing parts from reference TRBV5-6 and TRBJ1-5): DAGVTQSPTHLIKTRGQQVTLRCSPKSGHDTVSWYQQALGQGPQFIFQYYEEEERQRGNFPDRFSGHQFPNYSSELNVNALLLGDSALYLCASSLYRGGQPQHFGDGTRLSIL.

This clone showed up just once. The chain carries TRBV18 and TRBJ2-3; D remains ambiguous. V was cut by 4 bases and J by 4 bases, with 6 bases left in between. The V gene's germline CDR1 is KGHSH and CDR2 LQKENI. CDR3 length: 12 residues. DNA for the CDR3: TGTGCCAGCTCACTCCAGGCAGATACGCAGTATTTT. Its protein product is CASSLQADTQYF.